This T cell receptor (beta chain) stems from a study of shared clonotypes between healthy human individuals. Whole-study findings and limits: Shared clonotypes across all four donors exceeded non-shared ones in generation probability.

Original handling: Quality scores were absent from the junction-only immunoSEQ sequences, so filtering differed. Here immunoSEQ multiplex PCR was the method, and the copy in TCRdb shows in-frame clones only, minus some. V and J calls and clone size are as listed in that table; D and trimming were resolved from the DNA. In the table there are around 580,000 clones, 98% of which are singletons. Naive CD8 cells lacked CD45RO and underwent positive selection for CCR7, leaving out terminally differentiated effector memory CD45RA+ cells. For this clone: Its target is unknown.

The source is a man aged 25-45 years in good health. The sample was naive CD8+ T cells sorted from blood.

The CDR3 sequence is CSVSDSGRSSYEQYF. CDR3 in DNA: TGCAGCGTTTCGGATAGCGGTAGGAGCTCCTACGAGCAGTACTTC. This chain uses TRBV29-1 with TRBJ2-7, with D possibly being TRBD2 (6 bases). Deletions cut 5 bases from V and 0 bases from J, with 17 bases between. Germline V lookup: CDR1 SQVTM, CDR2 ANQGSEA. This CDR3 has 15 amino acids.